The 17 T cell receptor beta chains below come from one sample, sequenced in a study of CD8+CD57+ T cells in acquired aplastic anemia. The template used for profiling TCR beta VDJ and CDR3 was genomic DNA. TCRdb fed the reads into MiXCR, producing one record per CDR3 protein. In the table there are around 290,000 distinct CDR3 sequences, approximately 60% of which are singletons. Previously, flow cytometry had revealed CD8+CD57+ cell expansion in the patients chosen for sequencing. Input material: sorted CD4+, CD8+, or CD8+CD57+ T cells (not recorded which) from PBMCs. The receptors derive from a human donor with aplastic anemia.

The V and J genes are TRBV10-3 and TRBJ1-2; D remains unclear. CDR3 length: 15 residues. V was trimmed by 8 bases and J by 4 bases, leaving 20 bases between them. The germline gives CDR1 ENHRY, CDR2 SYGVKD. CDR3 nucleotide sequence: TGTGCCATCTCAGAGGGAGGCATTATAGTCTATGGCTACACCTTC. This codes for CAISEGGIIVYGYTF.

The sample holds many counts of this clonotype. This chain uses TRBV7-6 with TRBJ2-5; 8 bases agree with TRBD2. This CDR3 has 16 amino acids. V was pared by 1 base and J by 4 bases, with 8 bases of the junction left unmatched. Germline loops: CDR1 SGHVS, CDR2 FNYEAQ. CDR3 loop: CASSLDSSGGSETQYF. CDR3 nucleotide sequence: TGTGCCAGCAGCTTAGATAGCAGCGGGGGATCAGAGACCCAGTACTTC.

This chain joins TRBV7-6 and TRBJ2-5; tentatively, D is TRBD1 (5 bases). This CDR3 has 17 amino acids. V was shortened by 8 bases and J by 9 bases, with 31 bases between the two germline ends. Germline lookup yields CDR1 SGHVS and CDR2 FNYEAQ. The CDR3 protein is CASPKFRPTDRNQPQYF. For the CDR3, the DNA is TGTGCCAGCCCCAAGTTCAGGCCGACAGATCGCAATCAGCCCCAGTACTTC.

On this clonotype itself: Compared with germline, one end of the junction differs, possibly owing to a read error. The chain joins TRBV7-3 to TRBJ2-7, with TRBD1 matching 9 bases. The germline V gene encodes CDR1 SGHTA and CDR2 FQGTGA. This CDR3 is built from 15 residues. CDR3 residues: CASSRKDRGEDEQYF. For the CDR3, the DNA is TGCGCCAGCAGCCGAAAGGACAGGGGCGAGGACGAGCAGTACTTC.

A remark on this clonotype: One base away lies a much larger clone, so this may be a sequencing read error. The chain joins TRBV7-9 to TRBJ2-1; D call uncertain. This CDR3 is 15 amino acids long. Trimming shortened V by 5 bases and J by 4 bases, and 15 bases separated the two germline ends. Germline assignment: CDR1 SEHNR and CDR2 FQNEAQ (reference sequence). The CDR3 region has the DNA TGTGCCAGCAGCCAATATCTAGGGCCTTACAATGAGCAGTTCTTC. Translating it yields CASSQYLGPYNEQFF.

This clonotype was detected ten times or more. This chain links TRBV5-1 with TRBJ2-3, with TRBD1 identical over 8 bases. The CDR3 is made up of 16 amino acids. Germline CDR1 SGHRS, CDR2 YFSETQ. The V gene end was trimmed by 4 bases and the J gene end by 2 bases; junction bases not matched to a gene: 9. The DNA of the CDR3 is TGCGCCAGCAGCCCCCTGACAGGGGAAGCCACAGATACGCAGTATTTT. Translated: CASSPLTGEATDTQYF.

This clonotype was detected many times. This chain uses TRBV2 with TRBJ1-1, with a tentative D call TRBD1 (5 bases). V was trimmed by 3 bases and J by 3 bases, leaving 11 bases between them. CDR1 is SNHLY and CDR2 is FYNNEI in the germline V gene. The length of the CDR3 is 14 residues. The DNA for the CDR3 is TGTGCCAGCAGTGACAAGGGAGGGGACACTGAAGCTTTCTTT. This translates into CASSDKGGDTEAFF.

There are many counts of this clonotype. CDR3 amino acids: CASSQDAIRSGELFF. In nucleotides, the CDR3 is TGTGCCAGCAGCCAAGATGCTATTAGATCCGGGGAGCTGTTTTTT. The V and J genes are TRBV3-1 and TRBJ2-2; D is uncertain. V was shortened by 0 bases and J by 6 bases, with 11 bases between the two germline ends. This CDR3 has 15 amino acids. The germline V gene has CDR1 LGHDT and CDR2 YNNKEL (reference sequence).

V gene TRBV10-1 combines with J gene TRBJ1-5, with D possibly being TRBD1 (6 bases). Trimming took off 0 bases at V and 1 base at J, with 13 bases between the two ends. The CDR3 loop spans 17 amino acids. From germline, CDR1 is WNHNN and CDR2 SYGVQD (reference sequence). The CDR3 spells CASSESWAGASNQPQHF. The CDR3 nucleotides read TGCGCCAGCAGTGAGTCCTGGGCAGGGGCGAGCAATCAGCCCCAGCATTTT.

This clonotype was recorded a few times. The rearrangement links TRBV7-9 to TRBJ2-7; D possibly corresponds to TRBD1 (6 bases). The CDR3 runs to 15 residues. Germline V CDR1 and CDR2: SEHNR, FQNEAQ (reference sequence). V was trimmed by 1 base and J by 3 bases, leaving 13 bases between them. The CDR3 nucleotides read TGTGCCAGCAGCTTAGAGACAGGTCCCCTCTACGAGCAGTACTTC. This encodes CASSLETGPLYEQYF.

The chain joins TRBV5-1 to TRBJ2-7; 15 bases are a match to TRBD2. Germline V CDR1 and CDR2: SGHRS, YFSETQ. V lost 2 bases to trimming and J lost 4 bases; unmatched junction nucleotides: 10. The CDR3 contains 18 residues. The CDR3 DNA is TGCGCCAGCAGCTTTACACCGGGACTAGCGGGAGGTAGATACGAGCAGTACTTC. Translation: CASSFTPGLAGGRYEQYF.

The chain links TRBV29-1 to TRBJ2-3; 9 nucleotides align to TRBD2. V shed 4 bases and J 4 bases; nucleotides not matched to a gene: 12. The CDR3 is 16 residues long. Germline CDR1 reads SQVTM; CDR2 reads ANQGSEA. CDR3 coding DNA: TGCAGCGTTGTGAGTGGCGGGGGGGCCGGCGCAGATACGCAGTATTTT. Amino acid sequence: CSVVSGGGAGADTQYF.

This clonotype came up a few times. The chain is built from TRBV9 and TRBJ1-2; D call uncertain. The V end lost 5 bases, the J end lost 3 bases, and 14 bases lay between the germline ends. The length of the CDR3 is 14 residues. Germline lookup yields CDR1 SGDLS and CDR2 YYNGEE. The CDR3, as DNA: TGTGCCAGCAGTCCAGACGGACCTCACTATGGCTACACCTTC. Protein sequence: CASSPDGPHYGYTF.

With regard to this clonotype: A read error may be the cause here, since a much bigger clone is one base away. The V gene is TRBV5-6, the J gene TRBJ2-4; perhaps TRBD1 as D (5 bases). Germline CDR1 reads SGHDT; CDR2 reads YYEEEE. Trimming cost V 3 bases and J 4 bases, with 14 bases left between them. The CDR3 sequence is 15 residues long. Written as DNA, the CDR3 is TGTGCCAGCAGCTGCCTGACAGACTTAAAAAACATTCAGTACTTC. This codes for CASSCLTDLKNIQYF.

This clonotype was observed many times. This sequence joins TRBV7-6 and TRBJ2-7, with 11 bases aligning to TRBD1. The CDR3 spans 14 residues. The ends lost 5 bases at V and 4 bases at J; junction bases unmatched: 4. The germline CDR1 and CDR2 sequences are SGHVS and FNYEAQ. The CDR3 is CASSRGQGAYEQYF. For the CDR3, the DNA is TGTGCCAGCAGCCGAGGACAGGGGGCGTACGAGCAGTACTTC.

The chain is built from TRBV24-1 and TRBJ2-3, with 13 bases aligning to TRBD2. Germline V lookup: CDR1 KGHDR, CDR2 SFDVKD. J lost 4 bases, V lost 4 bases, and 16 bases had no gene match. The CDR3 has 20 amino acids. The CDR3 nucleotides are TGTGCCACCAGTGACCTTGAGAGGACTAGCGGGAGTGGTAATCCAGATACGCAGTATTTT. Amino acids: CATSDLERTSGSGNPDTQYF.

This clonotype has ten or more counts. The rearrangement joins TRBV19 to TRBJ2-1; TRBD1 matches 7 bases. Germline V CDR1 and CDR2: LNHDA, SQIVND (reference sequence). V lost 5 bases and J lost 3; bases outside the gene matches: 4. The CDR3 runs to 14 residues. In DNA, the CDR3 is TGTGCCAGTAGTGTGGGACAGTACTACAATGAGCAGTTCTTC. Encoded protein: CASSVGQYYNEQFF.